This is a list of T cell receptor beta chains from one sample in a study of blood T cell repertoires in COVID-19. Repertoires were generated with immunoSEQ multiplex PCR, while TCRdb's copy carries only in-frame clones and drops some. Of approximately 290,000 clones listed, under 85% are singletons. The sequenced material came from peripheral blood. The receptor set was obtained from a human donor with COVID-19, enrolled during active disease. The donor label of this sample is uncertain. CDR3s include the opening cysteine and the closing phenylalanine or tryptophan. The D gene is left open where the match is weak.

d_gene	v_gene	CDR3aa
TRBD1	TRBV5-1	CASSPDRVANSPLHF
TRBD1	TRBV7-9	CASSFSIPGTGHEKLFF
TRBD1	TRBV11-3	CASSLDGTGIDTQYF
NA	TRBV11-3	CASSLGGRETQYF
TRBD2	TRBV7-2	CASSLRRLAGAGGELFF
TRBD1	TRBV7-2	CASSLDRGANTGELFF
NA	TRBV5-8	CASSSSVVGYF
NA	TRBV28	CASRRTGTDTQYF
NA	TRBV4-3	CASSQASRDTQYF
NA	TRBV3-1/TRBV3-2	CASSQDWGPTPLHF
NA	TRBV29-1	CSASRGSNTGELFF
TRBD1	TRBV7-6	CASSSSLNTGVGGGYTF
TRBD1	TRBV28	CASSLLSPFSEGANYGYTF
NA	TRBV4-2	CASSQSGSYNEQFF
NA	TRBV19	CASKASADNIQYF
NA	TRBV4-3	CASSPLGTGQETQYF
TRBD2	TRBV19	CASSPGLAGGMETQYF
NA	TRBV7-3	CASSPPPWGPSGYTF
NA	TRBV27	CASSLLRALGGPLHF
TRBD2	TRBV2	CASSRGRLVSYEQYF
NA	TRBV30	CAWSPWGRETQYF
NA	TRBV12-3/TRBV12-4	CASSLSVSYEQYF
NA	TRBV29-1	CSVEADTSTDTQYF
NA	TRBV15	CATSRGWVGGSYEQYF
NA	TRBV6-5	CARADRAGPNTEAFF
NA	TRBV5-4	CASSPPISYNEQFF
NA	TRBV2	CASMGLAPNEQFF
NA	TRBV14	CASSRLGAAYGYTF
NA	TRBV9	CASSARGDYGYTF
TRBD2	TRBV9	CASSARLAGTYEQYF
TRBD1	TRBV5-1	CASSPDGQGNTEAFF
TRBD1	TRBV28	CASIDPGTGSDYGYTF
NA	TRBV15	CATSRVLDGNTEAFF
NA	TRBV21-1	CASSRTVGTANEKLFF
NA	TRBV5-1	CASSARTLGQQETQYF
NA	TRBV6-4	CASSPGRGAEAFF
NA	TRBV5-1	CASSLEGLVDEQYF
TRBD2	TRBV5-8	CASSLYSGIRDEQFF
NA	TRBV2	CASKPGQGTSGATGGPYEQYF
TRBD2	TRBV4-1	CASSQGGLAGEEQYF